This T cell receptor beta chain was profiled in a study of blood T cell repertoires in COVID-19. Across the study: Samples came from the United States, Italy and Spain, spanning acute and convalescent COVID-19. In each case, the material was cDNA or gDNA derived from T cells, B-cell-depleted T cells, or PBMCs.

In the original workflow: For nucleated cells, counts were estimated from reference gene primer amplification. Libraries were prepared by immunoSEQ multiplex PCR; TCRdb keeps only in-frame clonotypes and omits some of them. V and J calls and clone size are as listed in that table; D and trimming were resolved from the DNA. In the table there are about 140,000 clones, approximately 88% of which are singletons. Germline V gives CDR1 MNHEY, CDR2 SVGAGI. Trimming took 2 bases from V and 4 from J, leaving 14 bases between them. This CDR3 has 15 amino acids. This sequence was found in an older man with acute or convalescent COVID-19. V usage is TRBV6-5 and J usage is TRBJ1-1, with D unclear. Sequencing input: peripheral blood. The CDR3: CASSYTGIQSTEAFF. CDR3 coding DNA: TGTGCCAGCAGTTACACCGGGATACAATCCACTGAAGCTTTCTTT.